This T cell receptor (beta chain) was captured in a study of PD-L1 blockade in urothelial cancer. Across the whole study: Prior exposure to chemotherapy in patients amounted to 0 to 3 regimens received. Analyses were performed on blood at 3 weeks after treatment start (the second dose) and at 6 weeks. Findings and caveats of the study: Expansion of tumor-associated blood clones at 3 weeks was greater in durable-benefit patients.

Between 1 and 8 samples per patient were obtained, pretreatment and on-treatment. TCRdb's table, derived via immunoSEQ multiplex PCR, lists solely in-frame clones and lacks some. The sample shows 28,000 or so clones, approximately 86% of them seen only once. The V segment lost 3 bases and the J segment 5 bases; nucleotides outside the gene matches: 9. The CDR3 consists of 16 residues. Germline loops: CDR1 SEHNR, CDR2 FQNEAQ (reference sequence). In regard to this clone: Its antigen is not identified.

The V gene is TRBV7-9, the J gene TRBJ2-5, with TRBD1 matching 10 bases. Sample: PBMCs, taken around atezolizumab (anti-PD-L1) treatment. The sequence derives from a man in his sixties with urothelial cancer. The CDR3: CASSFYGQGVRETQYF. CDR3 coding DNA: TGTGCCAGCAGCTTTTACGGACAGGGGGTAAGGGAGACCCAGTACTTC.